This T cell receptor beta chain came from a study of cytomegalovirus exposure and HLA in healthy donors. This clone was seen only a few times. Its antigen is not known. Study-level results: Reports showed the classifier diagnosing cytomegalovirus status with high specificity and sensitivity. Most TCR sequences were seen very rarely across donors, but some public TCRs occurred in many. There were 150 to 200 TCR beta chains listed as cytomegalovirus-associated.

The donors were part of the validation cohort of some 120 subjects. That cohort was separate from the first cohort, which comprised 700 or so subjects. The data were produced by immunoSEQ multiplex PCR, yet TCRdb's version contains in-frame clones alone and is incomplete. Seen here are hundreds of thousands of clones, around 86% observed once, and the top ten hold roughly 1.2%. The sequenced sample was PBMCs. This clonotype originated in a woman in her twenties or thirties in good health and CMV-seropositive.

The CDR3 nucleotides read TGTGCCAGCAGTCCAGGGACAGGAGCCCTGGAGACCCAGTACTTC. It translates to CASSPGTGALETQYF. J is TRBJ2-5 and V is TRBV27; 8 bases map to TRBD1. This CDR3 has 15 amino acids. Per the germline V gene, CDR1 is MNHEY and CDR2 is SMNVEV (reference sequence). J lost 5 bases, V lost 5 bases, and 10 bases had no gene match.